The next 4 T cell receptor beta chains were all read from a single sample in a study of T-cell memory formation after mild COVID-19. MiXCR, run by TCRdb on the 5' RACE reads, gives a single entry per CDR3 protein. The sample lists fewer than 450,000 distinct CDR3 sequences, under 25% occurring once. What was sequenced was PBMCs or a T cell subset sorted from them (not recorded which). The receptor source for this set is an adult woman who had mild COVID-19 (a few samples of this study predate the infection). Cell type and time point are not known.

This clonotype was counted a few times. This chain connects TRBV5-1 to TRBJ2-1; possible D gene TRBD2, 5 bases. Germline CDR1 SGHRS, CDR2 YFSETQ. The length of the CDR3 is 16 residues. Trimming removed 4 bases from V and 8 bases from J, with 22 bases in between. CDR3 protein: CASSPGVGGYGDEQFF. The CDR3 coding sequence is TGCGCCAGCAGCCCCGGGGTAGGTGGCTATGGCGATGAGCAGTTCTTC.

Here the CDR3 DNA reads TGCAGTGCTAGAGATGATGCGGGGTACACAGATACGCAGTATTTT. This sequence encodes CSARDDAGYTDTQYF. This rearrangement joins TRBV20-1 to TRBJ2-3, with D perhaps TRBD2 (6 bases). V lost 0 bases and J lost 2, with 12 bases in between. This CDR3 has 15 amino acids. Germline CDR1 and CDR2: DFQATT and SNEGSKA (reference sequence).

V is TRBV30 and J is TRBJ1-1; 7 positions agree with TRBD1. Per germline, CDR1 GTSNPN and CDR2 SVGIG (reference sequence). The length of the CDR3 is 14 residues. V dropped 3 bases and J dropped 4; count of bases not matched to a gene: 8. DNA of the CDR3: TGTGCCTGGAGCCAGGGGACAGCTCGCACTGAAGCTTTCTTT. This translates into CAWSQGTARTEAFF.

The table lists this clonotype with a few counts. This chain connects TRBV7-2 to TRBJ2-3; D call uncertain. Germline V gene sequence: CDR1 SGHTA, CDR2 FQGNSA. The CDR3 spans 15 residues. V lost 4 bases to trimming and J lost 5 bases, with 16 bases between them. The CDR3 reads CASSSPSRPIDTQYF. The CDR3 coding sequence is TGTGCCAGCAGCTCACCCTCGAGACCCATAGATACGCAGTATTTT.